A selection of T cell receptor beta chains follows, all from one sample in a study of cytomegalovirus exposure and HLA in healthy donors. Here immunoSEQ multiplex PCR was the method, and the copy in TCRdb shows in-frame clones only, minus some. The data show about 180,000 clones, 82% seen once. The material sequenced was PBMCs. The receptor source for this set is a man between 35 and 55 years old in good health and CMV-seronegative. CDR3s include the opening cysteine and the closing phenylalanine or tryptophan. D genes are given only for firm matches. Some rows have no size entry. The others give once, few or many, or a class for an expanded clone.

length	size	D	J	V	CDR3	DNA
15	.	TRBD2	TRBJ2-7	TRBV5-1	CASSLRTSGSPEQYF	TGCGCCAGCAGCTTACGGACTAGCGGGAGTCCCGAGCAGTACTTC
15	.	.	TRBJ1-2	TRBV28	CASSSPAGNLYGYTF	TGTGCCAGCAGTTCCCCGGCAGGGAATCTCTATGGCTACACCTTC
15	.	.	TRBJ1-3	TRBV28	CASSPSSGSGNTIYF	TGTGCCAGCAGTCCTTCGTCGGGCTCTGGAAACACCATATATTTT
14	once	.	TRBJ2-1	TRBV5-1	CASVRGYSYNEQFF	TGCGCCAGCGTCAGGGGATACTCCTACAATGAGCAGTTCTTC
15	.	.	TRBJ1-6	TRBV27	CASSLGTPKGSPLHF	TGTGCCAGCAGTTTAGGAACACCTAAGGGGTCACCCCTCCACTTT
15	.	TRBD1	TRBJ2-7	TRBV2	CASSTSGTGSYEQYF	TGTGCCAGCAGCACCTCCGGGACAGGGTCCTACGAGCAGTACTTC
16	once	TRBD2	TRBJ2-2	TRBV7-3	CASSLTLAGGTGELFF	TGTGCCAGCAGCTTAACCCTAGCGGGAGGGACCGGGGAGCTGTTTTTT
15	.	TRBD1	TRBJ2-5	TRBV13	CASSKPTGGRETQYF	TGTGCCAGCAGCAAGCCGACAGGGGGCAGAGAGACCCAGTACTTC
14	.	TRBD1	TRBJ2-7	TRBV30	CAWSVTGLGDEQYF	TGTGCCTGGAGCGTGACAGGGCTTGGCGACGAGCAGTACTTC
14	.	.	TRBJ1-4	TRBV6-5	CASSYGGGGEKLFF	TGTGCCAGCAGTTACGGGGGCGGGGGTGAAAAACTGTTTTTT
15	.	TRBD1	TRBJ1-1	TRBV28	CASSPDRGRGTEAFF	TGTGCCAGCAGTCCGGACAGGGGAAGAGGTACTGAAGCTTTCTTT
14	.	.	TRBJ1-6	TRBV11-3	CASSLGQPNSPLHF	TGTGCCAGCAGCTTAGGACAGCCTAATTCACCCCTCCACTTT
11	.	.	TRBJ2-2	TRBV11-3	CASSASGELFF	TGTGCCAGCAGCGCGAGCGGGGAGCTGTTTTTT
15	.	.	TRBJ2-1	TRBV6-6	CASKSLQGNYNEQFF	TGTGCCAGCAAATCCCTCCAGGGAAACTACAATGAGCAGTTCTTC
16	.	.	TRBJ1-2	TRBV27	CASSPRLEGFNYGYTF	TGTGCCAGCAGTCCGCGACTGGAGGGGTTTAACTATGGCTACACCTTC
16	.	TRBD1	TRBJ1-2	TRBV28	CASSLDRGQKDYGYTF	TGTGCCAGCAGTTTAGACAGGGGGCAGAAGGACTATGGCTACACCTTC
15	.	.	TRBJ2-3	TRBV13	CASSPRTTFTDTQYF	TGTGCCAGCAGCCCAAGGACTACCTTCACAGATACGCAGTATTTT
13	.	.	TRBJ1-4	TRBV5-1	CASSLGRNEKLFF	TGCGCCAGCAGCTTGGGCAGGAACGAAAAACTGTTTTTT
13	.	.	TRBJ2-3	TRBV6-5	CASSPTHPDTQYF	TGTGCCAGCAGTCCTACGCACCCAGATACGCAGTATTTT
14	few	TRBD1	TRBJ2-7	TRBV7-2	CASSYQGALDEQYF	TGTGCCAGCAGCTACCAGGGGGCTCTCGACGAGCAGTACTTC
16	once	.	TRBJ1-1	TRBV4-2	CASSQDSSGSFPEAFF	TGTGCCAGCAGCCAAGATTCCTCGGGTTCATTCCCTGAAGCTTTCTTT
15	.	TRBD1	TRBJ1-1	TRBV19	CASSLWTGMNTEAFF	TGTGCCAGTAGTCTTTGGACAGGAATGAACACTGAAGCTTTCTTT
11	once	TRBD1	TRBJ1-1	TRBV29-1	CSVGDRGRAFF	TGCAGCGTTGGCGACAGGGGGCGAGCTTTCTTT
16	once	TRBD1	TRBJ1-2	TRBV9	CASSPILGQGGYGYTF	TGTGCCAGCAGCCCTATACTGGGACAGGGCGGCTATGGCTACACCTTC
14	.	.	TRBJ2-7	TRBV2	CASSEYFAEREQYF	TGTGCCAGCAGTGAATATTTCGCAGAGCGCGAGCAGTACTTC
15	once	TRBD1	TRBJ1-6	TRBV2	CASSGRTGTRSPLHF	TGTGCCAGCTCAGGCCGGACAGGTACAAGATCACCCCTCCACTTT
12	.	.	TRBJ1-4	TRBV6-1	CASSEWAEKLFF	TGTGCCAGCAGTGAATGGGCGGAAAAACTGTTTTTT
15	.	.	TRBJ2-1	TRBV6-5	CASNLPWGEEDEQFF	TGTGCCAGCAACCTCCCTTGGGGGGAGGAGGATGAGCAGTTCTTC
13	.	.	TRBJ1-1	TRBV5-8	CASSLRAGWEAFF	TGTGCCAGCAGCTTAAGGGCAGGGTGGGAAGCTTTCTTT
17	.	.	TRBJ1-5	TRBV19	CASSIGERGVSNQPQHF	TGTGCCAGTAGTATAGGAGAACGGGGGGTTAGCAATCAGCCCCAGCATTTT
13	.	.	TRBJ1-5	TRBV6-1	CASKSTGRQPQHF	TGTGCCAGCAAATCCACAGGTAGGCAGCCCCAGCATTTT
15	.	.	TRBJ1-4	TRBV9	CASSTIGGGNEKLFF	TGTGCCAGCAGCACCATAGGGGGTGGTAATGAAAAACTGTTTTTT
14	once	TRBD1	TRBJ1-4	TRBV27	CASSLQGAGEKLFF	TGTGCCAGCAGCTTACAGGGGGCAGGGGAAAAACTGTTTTTT
17	.	.	TRBJ2-2	TRBV9	CASSETLYSTRSGELFF	TGTGCCAGCAGCGAGACCTTATACTCAACTAGATCCGGGGAGCTGTTTTTT
15	.	TRBD1	TRBJ1-6	TRBV4-3	CASSQGTVINSPLHF	TGCGCCAGCAGCCAGGGGACAGTAATCAATTCACCCCTCCACTTT
17	.	TRBD1	TRBJ1-5	TRBV6-4	CASSDSGRQGLNQPQHF	TGTGCCAGCAGTGACTCGGGGAGACAGGGGCTCAATCAGCCCCAGCATTTT
17	.	TRBD1	TRBJ1-2	TRBV28	CASSSTWDSHANYGYTF	TGTGCCAGCAGCTCGACCTGGGACAGCCATGCTAACTATGGCTACACCTTC
13	.	.	TRBJ2-7	TRBV7-9	CASAGQGVYEQYF	TGTGCCAGCGCCGGGCAGGGCGTCTACGAGCAGTACTTC
15	.	TRBD2	TRBJ2-7	TRBV6-1	CASSEPGREMNEQYF	TGTGCCAGCAGTGAACCCGGGCGGGAGATGAACGAGCAGTACTTC
17	.	.	TRBJ2-5	TRBV9	CASSRLGGAEVSETQYF	TGTGCCAGCAGCCGCCTTGGGGGGGCCGAGGTTTCAGAGACCCAGTACTTC
17	.	TRBD1	TRBJ2-2	TRBV9	CASSAPRGTGNTGELFF	TGTGCCAGCAGCGCCCCCAGAGGGACAGGGAACACCGGGGAGCTGTTTTTT
16	few	.	TRBJ1-3	TRBV5-6	CASGSVVSDGGNTIYF	TGTGCCAGCGGATCCGTTGTTTCGGACGGGGGGAACACCATATATTTT
13	.	.	TRBJ1-3	TRBV11-2	CASSLDRENTIYF	TGTGCCAGCAGCTTAGATCGGGAAAACACCATATATTTT
14	once	.	TRBJ1-2	TRBV2	CASSLDDGEDGYTF	TGTGCCAGCAGTCTTGATGATGGAGAAGACGGCTACACCTTC
13	once	TRBD2	TRBJ2-5	TRBV5-1	CASSLDGGGTQYF	TGCGCCAGCAGCTTGGACGGCGGGGGGACCCAGTACTTC
17	.	TRBD1	TRBJ1-1	TRBV7-2	CASSLAGIGRGQGEAFF	TGTGCCAGCAGCTTAGCGGGGATTGGAAGGGGGCAGGGTGAAGCTTTCTTT
15	.	.	TRBJ2-6	TRBV28	CASSLSGSGANVLTF	TGTGCCAGCAGTTTATCGGGTTCCGGGGCCAACGTCCTGACTTTC
10	.	.	TRBJ2-1	TRBV2	CAEGGGEQFF	TGTGCCGAGGGGGGGGGTGAGCAGTTCTTC
15	.	.	TRBJ1-5	TRBV7-2	CASSSGGLINQPQHF	TGTGCCAGCAGCTCGGGGGGACTGATCAATCAGCCCCAGCATTTT
15	.	TRBD1	TRBJ2-1	TRBV28	CASNIPGQGSNEQFF	TGTGCCAGCAACATTCCGGGACAGGGATCCAATGAGCAGTTCTTC
16	.	TRBD2	TRBJ2-3	TRBV5-8	CASSWFSGGAGDTQYF	TGTGCCAGCAGCTGGTTTAGCGGGGGGGCCGGCGATACGCAGTATTTT
15	few	.	TRBJ2-2	TRBV9	CASSGSLTGTGELFF	TGTGCCAGCAGCGGGAGTTTGACGGGGACCGGGGAGCTGTTTTTT
11	.	.	TRBJ1-2	TRBV6-6	CASTTRFGYTF	TGTGCCAGCACGACACGCTTTGGCTACACCTTC
15	.	.	TRBJ2-3	TRBV13	CASSRSGLLTDTQYF	TGTGCCAGCAGCCGGAGCGGGTTGCTCACAGATACGCAGTATTTT
15	.	.	TRBJ1-2	TRBV7-9	CASSQRGGGNYGYTF	TGTGCCAGCAGTCAAAGAGGTGGGGGGAATTATGGCTACACCTTC
13	.	.	TRBJ1-1	TRBV6-1	CASSSTSGTEAFF	TGTGCCAGCAGTTCTACCTCGGGCACTGAAGCTTTCTTT